The clone carrying this T cell receptor beta chain was detected only a few times. Its specificity is unknown. An end of the junction does not agree with germline; a read error may underlie this. RNA was extracted from bulk tissue without any cell sorting. More than 3 cm separated this lung sample from the edge of the tumor. TCRbeta libraries were built with three rounds of nested PCR, modified from ARM-PCR. One entry per CDR3 protein, called by TCRdb with MiXCR from the multiplex PCR reads. There are 48,000 or so distinct CDR3 sequences in the sample; around 64% occur only once, and approximately 31% lies in the top ten. This sample stems from a study of tumor and adjacent non-tumor tissue in lung cancer. Turning to the study itself: Patients comprised approximately eleven adenocarcinoma, 2 squamous cell carcinoma and 1 small cell lung cancer. Study-level findings and limits: Significantly higher TCR diversity was found in tumor than normal lung. In normal lung, the top 100 clones were significantly more dominant than in tumor.

Germline CDR1 reads PRHDT; CDR2 reads FYEKMQ (reference sequence). The CDR3 extends over 16 amino acids. The genes are TRBV13 and TRBJ1-6; possibly TRBD1 for D (6 bases). The source is a woman between 65 and 79 years old with non-small cell lung cancer. Sample: distant non-tumor lung tissue. The CDR3 nucleotides are TGTGCCAACAGCTTAGGCCTGGCAGGGGCCAATTCGCCCCTCCACTTT. It is translated as CANSLGLAGANSPLHF.